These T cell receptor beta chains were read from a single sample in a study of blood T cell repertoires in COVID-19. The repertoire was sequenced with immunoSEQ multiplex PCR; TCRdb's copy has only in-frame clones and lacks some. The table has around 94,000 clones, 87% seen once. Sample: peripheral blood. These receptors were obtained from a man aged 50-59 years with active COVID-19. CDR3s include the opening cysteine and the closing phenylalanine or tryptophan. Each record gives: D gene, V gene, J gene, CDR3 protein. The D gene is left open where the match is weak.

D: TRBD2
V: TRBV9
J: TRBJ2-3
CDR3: CASSVGLAGTDTQYF

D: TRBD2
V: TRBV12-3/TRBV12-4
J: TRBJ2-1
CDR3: CASSPFGSGLPFF

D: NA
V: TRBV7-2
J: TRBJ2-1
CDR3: CASSSQIYNEQFF

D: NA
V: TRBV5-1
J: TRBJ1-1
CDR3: CASSFSGANTEAFF

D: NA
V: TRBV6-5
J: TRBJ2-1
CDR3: CASSSLREQFF

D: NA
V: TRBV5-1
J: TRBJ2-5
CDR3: CASSPRDQETQYF

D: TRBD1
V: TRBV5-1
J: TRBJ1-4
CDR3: CASSPIQGAGNEKLFF

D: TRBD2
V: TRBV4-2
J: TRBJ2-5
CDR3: CASSPGTSGGAQETQYF

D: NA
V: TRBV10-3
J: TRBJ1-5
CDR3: CAISETGFNQPQHF

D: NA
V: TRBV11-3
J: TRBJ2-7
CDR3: CASSLGTSYEQYF

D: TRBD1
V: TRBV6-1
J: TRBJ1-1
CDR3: CASSDRPTGEAFF

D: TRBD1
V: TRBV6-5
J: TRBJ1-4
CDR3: CASSQRGLHNEKLFF

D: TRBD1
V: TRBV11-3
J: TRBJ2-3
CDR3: CASSLGTVTTDTQYF

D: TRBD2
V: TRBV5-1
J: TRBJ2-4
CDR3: CASSLVGNKEGGIQYF

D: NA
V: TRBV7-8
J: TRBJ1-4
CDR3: CASSLLEAPNEKLFF

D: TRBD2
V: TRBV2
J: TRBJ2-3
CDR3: CASRASGGADTQYF

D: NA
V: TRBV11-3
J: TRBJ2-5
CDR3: CASSSGDGGYQETQYF

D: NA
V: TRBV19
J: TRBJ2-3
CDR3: CASSMTTSTDTQYF

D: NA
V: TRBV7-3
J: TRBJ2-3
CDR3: CASSLQTGTDTQYF

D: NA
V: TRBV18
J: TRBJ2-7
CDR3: CASSPAAAAYEQYF

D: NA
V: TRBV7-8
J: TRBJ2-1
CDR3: CASTIQGSNSYNEQFF

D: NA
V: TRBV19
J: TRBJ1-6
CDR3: CASSIWGGDSPLHF

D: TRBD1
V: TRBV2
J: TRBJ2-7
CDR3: CASSPPGQGISYEQYF

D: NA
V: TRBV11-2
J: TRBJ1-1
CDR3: CASSLDSSRTEAFF

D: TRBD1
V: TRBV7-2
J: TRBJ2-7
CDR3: CASSYGQGLTYEQYF

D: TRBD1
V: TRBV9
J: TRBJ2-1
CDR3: CASSVGQGDYNEQFF

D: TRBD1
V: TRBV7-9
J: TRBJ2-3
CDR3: CASSPGQGDTGTDTQYF

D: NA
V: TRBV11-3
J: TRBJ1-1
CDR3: CASSSGGTEAFF

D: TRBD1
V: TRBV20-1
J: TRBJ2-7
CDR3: CSAGGQGDYEQYF

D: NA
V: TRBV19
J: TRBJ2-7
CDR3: CASSSGRWNEQYF

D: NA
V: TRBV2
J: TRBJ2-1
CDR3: CASRLMPVSYNEQFF

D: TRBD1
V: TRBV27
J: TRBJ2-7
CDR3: CASSSIGTGGGIGGDEQYF

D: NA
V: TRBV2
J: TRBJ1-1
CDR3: CASSMTENTEAFF

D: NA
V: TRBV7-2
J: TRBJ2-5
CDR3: CASSLQGGTETQYF

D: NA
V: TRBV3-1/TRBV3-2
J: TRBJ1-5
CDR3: CASSHAGNQPQHF

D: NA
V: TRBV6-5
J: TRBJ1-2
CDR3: CASSYTRVGGYTF

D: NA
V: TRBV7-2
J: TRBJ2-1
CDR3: CASSILSGGVNEQFF

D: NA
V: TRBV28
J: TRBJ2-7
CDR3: CASSSRQPLVAYEQYF

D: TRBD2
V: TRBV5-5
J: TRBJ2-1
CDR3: CARSGGGGPKSYNEQFF

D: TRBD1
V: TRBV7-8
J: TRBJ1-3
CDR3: CASSLRTGGLSGNTIYF

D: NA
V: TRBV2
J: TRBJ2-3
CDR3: CASSRDFSSTDTQYF

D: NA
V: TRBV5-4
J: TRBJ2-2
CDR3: CASSFWAINTGELFF

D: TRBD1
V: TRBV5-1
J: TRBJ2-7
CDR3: CASSSTGGSLEQYF

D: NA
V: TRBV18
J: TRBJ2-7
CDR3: CASSPQGDSYEQYF

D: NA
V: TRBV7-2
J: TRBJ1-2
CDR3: CASSLLRGGYTF

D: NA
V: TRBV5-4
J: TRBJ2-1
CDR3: CASSLQNDEQFF

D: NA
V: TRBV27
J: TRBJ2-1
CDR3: CASSLIENPNGEQFF

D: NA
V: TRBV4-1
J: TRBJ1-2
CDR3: CASSHAVSNYGYTF

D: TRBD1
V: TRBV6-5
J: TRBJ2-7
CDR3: CASSRGQGSYEQYF